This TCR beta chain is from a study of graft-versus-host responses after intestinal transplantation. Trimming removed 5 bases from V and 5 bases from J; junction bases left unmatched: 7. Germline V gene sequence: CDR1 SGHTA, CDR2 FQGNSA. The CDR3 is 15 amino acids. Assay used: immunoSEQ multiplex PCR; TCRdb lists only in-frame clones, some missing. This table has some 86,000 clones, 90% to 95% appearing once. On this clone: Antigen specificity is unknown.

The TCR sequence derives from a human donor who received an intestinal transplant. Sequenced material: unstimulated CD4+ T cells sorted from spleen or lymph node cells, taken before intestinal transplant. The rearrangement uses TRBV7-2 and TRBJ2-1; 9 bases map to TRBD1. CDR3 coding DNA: TGTGCCAGCAGCCTACCTGGACAGGGGAACAATGAGCAGTTCTTC. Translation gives CASSLPGQGNNEQFF.